Listed here is a single TCR beta chain. The target of this receptor is not known. Per-base qualities were not stored, and no clone one base away is much larger. The data were taken from a study of T cell repertoires and HLA-DP antigens listed by TCRdb under 2018. Looking at the study overall: The study used an in vitro model of CD4+ T cell alloreactivity against allogeneic HLA-DP presented by transduced HeLa cells. The average DNA input was roughly 210 ng for sorted CD137+CD4+ samples versus 900 to 1,500 ng for pre-culture CD4+ samples. Of the three donors, two were male and one was female, with ages ranging from the 18-to-29 band to the 60-to-69 band. The two alloantigens modelled structurally similar versus dissimilar alloantigens, differing from self at one and ten to eleven peptide-binding groove amino acids, respectively.

Magnetic bead negative selection was used to isolate untouched CD4+ T cells from Ficoll-separated PBMC, with purity averaging about 98%. Untouched CD4+ T cells were isolated from Ficoll-separated PBMC with magnetic beads, reaching approximately 98% purity with negligible CD8+ contamination. Peripheral blood mononuclear cells came from the buffy coats of a few healthy blood donors. Each of the three donors was CMV seronegative. The DNeasy Blood & Tissue Kit was used to extract genomic DNA. For each subject, genomic DNA from sorted CD137+CD4+ cells and from pre-culture CD4+ baseline samples underwent TCRB sequencing. The immunoSEQ multiplex PCR, with forward primers for 54 TRBV segments and reverse primers for 13 TRBJ segments, was used to amplify TCRB CDR3 regions. Pre-culture CD4+ samples were sequenced at deep resolution with a target of 200,000 T cell genomes. Amplicons were sequenced on an Illumina HiSeq System, producing 87 bp reads covering the CDR3. Concerning the study's data processing: Reads were corrected for PCR and sequencing errors, and CDR3 regions were defined by alignment to IMGT reference sequences. Synthetic template pools were used to estimate template counts and unique rearrangement counts. Clonality was computed as 1 minus Pielou's evenness. Richness was estimated with the Daley-Smith estimator. Morisita's index was used to measure repertoire overlap. Clones found in cultured samples but undetected in the pre-culture repertoire of the corresponding donor were defined as low-abundance clones. In its TCRdb copy, this immuneACCESS table keeps in-frame sequences only and misses some clones. Where compared with another copy, unresolved V genes explain less than half of these, and the others have no known cause. The DNA was the basis for D and trimming; V, J and clone size are from that table. In this sample the table shows over 100,000 clones, 80% to 95% of which occur a single time. The ten largest clones take up less than 0.35% of the sample.

On the study overall, not on this receptor specifically: An average cumulative frequency of around 35% against one allele and about 46% against the other was found for clones undetected before culture. Separate analysis of naive and memory CD4+ repertoires was not performed. Limitations were identified as the inclusion of only three donors, the use of a non-physiological HeLa antigen-presenting system, and the use of total CD4+ responder cells. Similar clonality (about 0.41) was observed for sorted CD137+ cells against both alloantigens, and this clonality was much higher than that observed in pre-culture samples (around 0.04).

V and J are trimmed by 6 bases and 0 bases, and the gene matches miss 7 bases of the junction. The CDR3 contains 15 residues, cysteine and phenylalanine counted. The CDR3 DNA has 45 bases and is translated from base 1. Via the germline V gene (reference sequence), CDR1 is SGHAT and CDR2 FQDESV. The sequence links TRBV11-1 to TRBJ1-1; the central 7 bases match TRBD1. The sequence was obtained from a woman younger than 30 in good health and CMV-seronegative. The sample comprised CD4+ T cells from PBMCs. The CDR3 amino acid sequence is: CASSLDRAMNTEAFF. In nucleotides, the sequence is TGTGCCAGCAGTCTAGACAGGGCAATGAACACTGAAGCTTTCTTT.